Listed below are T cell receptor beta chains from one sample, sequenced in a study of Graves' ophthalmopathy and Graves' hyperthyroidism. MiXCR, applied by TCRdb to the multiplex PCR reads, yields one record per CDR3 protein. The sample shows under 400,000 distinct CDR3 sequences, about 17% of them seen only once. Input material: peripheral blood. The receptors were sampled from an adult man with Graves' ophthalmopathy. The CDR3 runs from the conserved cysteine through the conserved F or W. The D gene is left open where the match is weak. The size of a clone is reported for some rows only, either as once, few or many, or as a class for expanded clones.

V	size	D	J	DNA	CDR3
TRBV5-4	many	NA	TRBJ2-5	TGTGCCAGCAGCCCCTCTGGACTTCAACAGACCCAGTACTTC	CASSPSGLQQTQYF
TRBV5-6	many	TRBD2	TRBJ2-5	TGTGCCAGCAGCTTGGGCGTAGCGGGGGTCCAAGAGACCCAGTACTTC	CASSLGVAGVQETQYF
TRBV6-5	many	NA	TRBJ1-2	TGTGCCAGCACCCAGGGACGTGGAGGTGGCTACACTTTC	CASTQGRGGGYTF
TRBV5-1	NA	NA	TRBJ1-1	TGCGCCAGCAGCTTGATCGGGGTGTCGAACACTGAAGCTTTCTTT	CASSLIGVSNTEAFF
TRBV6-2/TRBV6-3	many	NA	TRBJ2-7	TGTGCCAGCAGTCCACTATATGGACAGAGTCCTACATCCTACGAGCAGTACTTC	CASSPLYGQSPTSYEQYF
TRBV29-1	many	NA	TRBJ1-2	TGCAGCGCCCGCAAAGCCGGACCAAACTATGGCTACACCTTC	CSARKAGPNYGYTF
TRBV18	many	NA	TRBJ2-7	TGTGCCAGCTCGGATTTGGGGCCGTCCTACGAGCAGTACTTC	CASSDLGPSYEQYF
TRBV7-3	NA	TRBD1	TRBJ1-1	TGTGCCAGCAGCTTAGTCGGGACAGGAATGAACACTGAAGCTTTCTTT	CASSLVGTGMNTEAFF
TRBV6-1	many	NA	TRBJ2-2	TGTGCCAGCAGTGCGGGCACCGGGGAGCTGTTTTTT	CASSAGTGELFF
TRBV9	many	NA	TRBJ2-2	TGTGCCAGCAGCGTAGGGGGACTCCGGAACACCGGGGAGCTGTTTTTT	CASSVGGLRNTGELFF
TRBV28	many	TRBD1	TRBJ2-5	TGTGCCAGCAGTTCCGACAGGGCAGAGGGAGAGACCCAGTACTTC	CASSSDRAEGETQYF
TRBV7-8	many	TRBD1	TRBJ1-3	TGTGCCAGCAGCTTAACAGGACAGGGATCTGGAAACACCATATATTTT	CASSLTGQGSGNTIYF
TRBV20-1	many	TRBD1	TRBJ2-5	TGCAGTGCAGTAAGAGACAGGGATAAGACCCAGTACTTC	CSAVRDRDKTQYF